This T cell receptor beta chain was sequenced during a study of response to subunit inactivated influenza vaccine. Study-wide results and caveats: The study's authors posited that every seasonal influenza vaccination enlists few new T cells.

This clonotype was picked up many times. Its matching antigen is unknown. TCRdb recomputed calls from the RT-PCR reads with MiXCR, one row per CDR3 protein. The sample consists of approximately 530,000 distinct CDR3 sequences, approximately 7.3% of them appearing once. The CDR3 loop spans 14 amino acids. The V end lost 0 bases, the J end lost 8 bases, and 8 bases lay between the germline ends. Germline V lookup: CDR1 ENHRY, CDR2 SYGVKD. This clonotype was sampled from a man aged 50 to 69 who received an inactivated influenza vaccine. V gene TRBV10-3 combines with J gene TRBJ1-6; D is ambiguous. This specimen was PBMCs from blood, taken less than 25 months after vaccination. DNA of the CDR3: TGTGCCATCAGTGAGTCAAACATATATTCACCCCTCCACTTT. Translation: CAISESNIYSPLHF.